This T cell receptor beta chain was obtained from a study of blood T cell repertoires in COVID-19. The germline V and J ends were trimmed by 6 bases and 7 bases, with 12 bases remaining between them. CDR1 is LNHDA, CDR2 SQIVND, per germline (reference sequence). The CDR3 is made up of 12 amino acids. This clone was counted between two and nine times. Sequencing used immunoSEQ multiplex PCR; TCRdb keeps in-frame clones, though not all of them. The sample records approximately 72,000 clones, approximately 85% being singletons. The receptor comes from a man between 50 and 59 years old with acute or convalescent COVID-19. The rearrangement uses TRBV19 and TRBJ1-2; D uncertain. The source material was peripheral blood. CDR3 sequence reads: CASRWGVSGYTF. CDR3 nucleotides: TGTGCCAGTAGGTGGGGAGTAAGTGGCTACACCTTC.